These T cell receptor beta chains were read from a single sample in a study of graft-versus-host responses after intestinal transplantation. Profiling relied on immunoSEQ multiplex PCR, and the TCRdb table lists in-frame clones only, not all of them. This table holds about 69,000 clones, roughly 92% found once. The sequencing used bone marrow, collected roughly 780 days after intestinal transplantation. The origin of the receptors is a human patient who received an intestinal transplant, so some T cells may come from the graft donor. The conserved cysteine and the conserved F or W are not part of the CDR3 here.

v_gene: TRBV28; j_gene: TRBJ2-1; CDR3aa: ASSLNRGSSYNEQF
v_gene: TRBV5-6; j_gene: TRBJ1-1; CDR3aa: ASSPKVYTEAF
v_gene: TRBV27; j_gene: TRBJ1-3; CDR3aa: ASSLRGGDGAGNTIY
v_gene: TRBV19; j_gene: TRBJ1-1; CDR3aa: ASSIDVTGLNTEAF
v_gene: TRBV11-2; j_gene: TRBJ2-7; CDR3aa: ASSLDRIYEQY
v_gene: TRBV28; j_gene: TRBJ2-3; CDR3aa: ASSFSLGDTQY
v_gene: TRBV5-1; j_gene: TRBJ1-1; CDR3aa: ASSSRTGAGMNTEAF
v_gene: TRBV18; j_gene: TRBJ1-3; CDR3aa: ASSPPAQAGNTIY
v_gene: TRBV5-1; j_gene: TRBJ2-7; CDR3aa: ASSPRQASGSYEQY
v_gene: TRBV5-1; j_gene: TRBJ2-1; CDR3aa: ASSSIPGLAANEQF
v_gene: TRBV2; j_gene: TRBJ2-3; CDR3aa: ASRQGRESTDTQY
v_gene: TRBV11-2; j_gene: TRBJ2-3; CDR3aa: ASSPLREKDTQY
v_gene: TRBV6-5; j_gene: TRBJ1-1; CDR3aa: ASSLRGMNTEAF
v_gene: TRBV6-5; j_gene: TRBJ2-7; CDR3aa: ASANPAGDHEQY
v_gene: TRBV28; j_gene: TRBJ2-3; CDR3aa: ATIRGFSNTQY
v_gene: TRBV2; j_gene: TRBJ1-3; CDR3aa: ASSETPGNTIY
v_gene: TRBV6-1; j_gene: TRBJ2-1; CDR3aa: AYREYNEQF
v_gene: TRBV5-6; j_gene: TRBJ2-1; CDR3aa: ASSPGLALSSYNEQF